This T cell receptor beta chain appears in the sequencing data of a study of vaccination and CD4 T cells after COVID-19. In the study overall: Cultures serving as controls received a peptide pool (CEFX or HIV-1 Nef) or no peptide.

The treatment denotes: 10-day PBMC culture with coronavirus spike peptide pools or control peptides (ViraFEST assay). CD4+ T cells that came from the unexposed donor were collected before the COVID-19 pandemic (2011-2018). Under the ViraFEST approach, antigen-specific T cells were expanded with peptide pools and TCRs subsequently sequenced. About 2 million PBMCs were grown per well alongside about 10 IU/ml IL-2 and 7.5 to 10 ug/ml peptide pools. Trimming at V came to 2 bases and at J to 4 bases, leaving 5 bases not matched to a gene. The CDR3 is 16 residues long. Germline V lookup: CDR1 MDHEN, CDR2 SYDVKM. Turning to this clonotype: Its antigen remains unknown.

Once obtained from cultured CD4+ T cells, the DNA was sequenced using the Oncomine TCR Beta short-read assay. Genomic DNA was isolated from cultured CD4+ T cells. TCRdb itself ran the PCR reads through MiXCR, one entry per CDR3 protein. The sample includes approximately 6,400 distinct CDR3 sequences, about 51% seen only once; the top ten take about 26%. The sequence was collected from a human donor in good health. The rearrangement uses TRBV28 and TRBJ1-2, with TRBD1 matching 12 bases. The sample consisted of CD4+ T cells from blood, cultured in vitro. The CDR3 DNA sequence: TGTGCCAGCAGTTTACAGGGGGGACAGGGGGCCTATGGCTACACCTTC. It specifies CASSLQGGQGAYGYTF.